This T cell receptor (beta chain) was recovered during a study of blood T cell repertoires in COVID-19. Across the study: COVID-19 samples collected from the United States, Italy and Spain covered acute and convalescent phases. PBMCs, B-cell-depleted T cells, or T cells were the source of the cDNA or gDNA that made up the material.

The CDR3 is 19 residues long. Original processing notes: For nucleated cells, counts were estimated from reference gene primer amplification. Only in-frame clones appear in the TCRdb table, and some are missing; sequencing was by immunoSEQ multiplex PCR. V, J and clone size reflect that table, while D and trimming were determined from the DNA. The sample shows about 91,000 clones, roughly 78% of them seen only once. This TCR derives from a middle-aged man with active or convalescent COVID-19. J is TRBJ2-7 and V is TRBV7-5; no check of the table's D call, TRBD1, against the DNA was made. TRBV7-5 represents a pseudogene. The sequenced sample consisted of peripheral blood. The CDR3 protein is CVRSFWTGTGFGVFYEQYV. DNA of the CDR3: TGTGTCAGAAGCTTCTGGACCGGGACAGGCTTCGGGGTTTTCTACGAGCAGTACGTC.